The rows below give T cell receptor beta chains drawn from one sample of a study of T cells in Graves' hyperthyroidism and ophthalmopathy. TCRdb reprocessed the multiplex PCR reads via MiXCR and lists one record per CDR3 protein. Among nearly 600,000 distinct CDR3 sequences listed, more than 11% were seen once. Sequencing was done on a sample of blood. These receptors were obtained from a woman aged 30 to 39 with Graves' hyperthyroidism that later progressed to Graves' ophthalmopathy. Both conserved end residues are part of each CDR3. The D gene is left open where the match is weak. Some rows mark clone size as missing; the rest say once, few, many or name a class of expanded clone.

>TRBJ1-1|-|-|TRBV6-4
CASRPDRLMNTEAFF
TGTGCCAGCAGACCGGACCGCCTCATGAACACTGAAGCTTTCTTT
>TRBJ1-1|-|many|TRBV29-1
CSVHPGGRTEAFF
TGCAGCGTTCACCCGGGAGGGCGTACTGAAGCTTTCTTT
>TRBJ2-7|-|many|TRBV20-1
CSSRRDNEQYF
TGCAGTAGCCGGAGGGACAACGAGCAGTACTTC
>TRBJ2-1|TRBD2|-|TRBV9
CASSTPREGQFF
TGTGCCAGCAGCACCCCTAGGGAGGGGCAGTTCTTC
>TRBJ2-1|TRBD2|many|TRBV6-2/TRBV6-3
CASNSGPIVKFF
TGTGCCAGCAATAGCGGGCCAATTGTGAAGTTCTTC
>TRBJ2-5|TRBD2|once|TRBV20-1
CSASTSGGTQETQYF
TGCAGTGCTTCGACTAGCGGGGGGACGCAAGAGACCCAGTACTTC
>TRBJ2-3|TRBD2|-|TRBV19
CASSWGTTGTDTQYF
TGTGCCAGTAGTTGGGGGACTACCGGCACAGATACGCAGTATTTT
>TRBJ2-2|-|many|TRBV12-3/TRBV12-4
CASRYGRAEEGELFF
TGTGCCAGCAGGTATGGCCGGGCCGAAGAGGGGGAGCTGTTTTTT
>TRBJ2-1|-|few|TRBV5-1
CASSLSGTSDNEQFF
TGCGCCAGCAGCTTAAGTGGGACTTCCGACAATGAGCAGTTCTTC
>TRBJ2-3|-|many|TRBV11-2
CASSLERQDTQYF
TGTGCCAGCAGCCTAGAACGGCAAGATACGCAGTATTTT
>TRBJ2-3|TRBD2|few|TRBV10-3
CAINREGPGDTQYF
TGTGCCATCAACCGGGAGGGCCCAGGAGATACGCAGTATTTT
>TRBJ2-7|TRBD2|-|TRBV27
CASSQMLAGESYEQYF
TGTGCCAGCAGTCAAATGCTAGCGGGAGAATCCTACGAGCAGTACTTC
>TRBJ1-6|TRBD1|many|TRBV18
CASSPQQGYSYNSPLHF
TGTGCCAGCTCACCCCAACAGGGGTATTCCTATAATTCACCCCTCCACTTT
>TRBJ1-3|-|many|TRBV2
CASRGGNTIYF
TGTGCCAGCAGAGGTGGAAACACCATATATTTT
>TRBJ1-1|-|many|TRBV12-3/TRBV12-4
CASSLTSFNTEAFF
TGTGCCAGCAGCCTTACAAGCTTTAACACTGAAGCTTTCTTT
>TRBJ2-7|-|many|TRBV5-1
CASSFEGAYEQYF
TGCGCCAGCAGCTTTGAGGGGGCCTACGAGCAGTACTTC
>TRBJ2-7|TRBD2|many|TRBV10-3
CAISDEREGHYEQYF
TGTGCCATCAGTGACGAGCGGGAGGGCCATTACGAGCAGTACTTC
>TRBJ1-5|TRBD1|once|TRBV7-2
CASSGDRGGNQPQHF
TGTGCCAGCAGCGGGGACAGGGGCGGCAATCAGCCCCAGCATTTT
>TRBJ2-2|-|many|TRBV6-1
CASIRHASNGGELFF
TGTGCCAGCATAAGGCACGCCTCTAACGGCGGGGAGCTGTTTTTT
>TRBJ1-4|-|many|TRBV20-1
CSAPQGPNEKLFF
TGCAGTGCTCCGCAGGGTCCTAATGAAAAACTGTTTTTT
>TRBJ2-1|TRBD2|many|TRBV12-3/TRBV12-4
CASETGTSGIGEQFF
TGTGCCAGCGAGACCGGGACTAGCGGGATCGGTGAGCAGTTCTTC
>TRBJ2-1|-|many|TRBV29-1
CSVGDGDNEQFF
TGCAGCGTCGGGGACGGAGACAATGAGCAGTTCTTC